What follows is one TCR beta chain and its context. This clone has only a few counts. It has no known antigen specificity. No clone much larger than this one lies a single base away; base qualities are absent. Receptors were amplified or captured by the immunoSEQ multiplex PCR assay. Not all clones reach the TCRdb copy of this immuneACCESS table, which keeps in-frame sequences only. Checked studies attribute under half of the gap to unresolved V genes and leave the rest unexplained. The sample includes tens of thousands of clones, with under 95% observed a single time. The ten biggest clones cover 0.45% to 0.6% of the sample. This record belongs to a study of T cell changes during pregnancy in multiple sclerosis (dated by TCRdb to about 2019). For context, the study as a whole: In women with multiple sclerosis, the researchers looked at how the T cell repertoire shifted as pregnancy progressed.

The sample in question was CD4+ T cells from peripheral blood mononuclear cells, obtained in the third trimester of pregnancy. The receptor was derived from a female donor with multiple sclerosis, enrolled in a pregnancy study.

The nucleotides are TGTGCCATCGCCCGGACAGGGCCGGGACTAGCGGGAGTCTACGAGCAGTACTTC. This translates into CAIARTGPGLAGVYEQYF. The chain is encoded by TRBV10-3 joined to TRBJ2-7, and 14 bases in between align with TRBD2. From a lookup of the germline V gene, CDR1 and CDR2 are ENHRY and SYGVKD. Counted from cysteine to phenylalanine, this CDR3 has 18 amino acids. This entry keeps only the CDR3 DNA: 54 bases, framed from base 1. Germline trimming: 8 bases from V, 3 bases from J; junction bases outside gene matches: 15.